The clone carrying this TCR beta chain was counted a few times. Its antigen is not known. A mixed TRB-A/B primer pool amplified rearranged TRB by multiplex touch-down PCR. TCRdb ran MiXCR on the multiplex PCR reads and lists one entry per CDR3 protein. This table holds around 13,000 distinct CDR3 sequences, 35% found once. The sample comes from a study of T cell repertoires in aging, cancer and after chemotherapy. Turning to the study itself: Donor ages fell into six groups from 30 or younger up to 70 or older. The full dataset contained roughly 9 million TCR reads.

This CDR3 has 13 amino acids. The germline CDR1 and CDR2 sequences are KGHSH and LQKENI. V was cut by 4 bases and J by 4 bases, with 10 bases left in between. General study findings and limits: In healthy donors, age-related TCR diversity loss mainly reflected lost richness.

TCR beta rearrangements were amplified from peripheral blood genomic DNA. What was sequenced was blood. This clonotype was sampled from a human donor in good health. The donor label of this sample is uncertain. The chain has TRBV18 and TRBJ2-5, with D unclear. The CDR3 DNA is TGTGCCAGCTCACTTATACCTGGAGAGACCCAGTACTTC. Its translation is CASSLIPGETQYF.